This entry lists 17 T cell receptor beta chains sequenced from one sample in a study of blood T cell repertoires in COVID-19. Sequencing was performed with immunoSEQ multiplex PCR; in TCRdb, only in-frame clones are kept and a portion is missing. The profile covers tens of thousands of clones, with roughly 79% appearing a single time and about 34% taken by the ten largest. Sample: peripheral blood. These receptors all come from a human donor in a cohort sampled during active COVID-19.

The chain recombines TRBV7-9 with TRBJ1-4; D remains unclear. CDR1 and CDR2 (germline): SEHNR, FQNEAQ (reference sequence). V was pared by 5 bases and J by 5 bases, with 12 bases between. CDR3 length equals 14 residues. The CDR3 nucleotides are TGTGCCAGCAGCATAGGAGGAGGGAATGAAAAACTGTTTTTT. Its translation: CASSIGGGNEKLFF.

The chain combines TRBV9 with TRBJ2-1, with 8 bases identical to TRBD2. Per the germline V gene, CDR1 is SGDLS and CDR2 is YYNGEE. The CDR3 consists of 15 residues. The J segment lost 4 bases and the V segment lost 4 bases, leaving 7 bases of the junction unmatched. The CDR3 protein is CASSSRSGGYNEQFF. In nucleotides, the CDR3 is TGTGCCAGCAGCTCTCGAAGCGGGGGATACAATGAGCAGTTCTTC.

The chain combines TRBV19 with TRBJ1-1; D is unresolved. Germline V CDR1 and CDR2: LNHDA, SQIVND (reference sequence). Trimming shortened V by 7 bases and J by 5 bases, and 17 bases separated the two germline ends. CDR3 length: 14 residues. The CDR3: CASISSRSTTEAFF. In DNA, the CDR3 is TGTGCCAGTATTAGTTCACGGAGCACTACTGAAGCTTTCTTT. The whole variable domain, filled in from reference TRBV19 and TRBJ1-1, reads DGGITQSPKYLFRKEGQNVTLSCEQNLNHDAMYWYRQDPGQGLRLIYYSQIVNDFQKGDIAEGYSVSREKKESFPLTVTSAQKNPTAFYLCASISSRSTTEAFFGQGTRLTVV.

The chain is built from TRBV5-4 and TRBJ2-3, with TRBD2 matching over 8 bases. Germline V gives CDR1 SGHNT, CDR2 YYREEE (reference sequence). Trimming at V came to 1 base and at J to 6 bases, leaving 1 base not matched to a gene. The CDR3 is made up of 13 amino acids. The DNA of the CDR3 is TGTGCCAGCAGCTTGACGGGGGGGGATACGCAGTATTTT. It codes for CASSLTGGDTQYF. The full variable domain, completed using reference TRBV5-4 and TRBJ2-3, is ETGVTQSPTHLIKTRGQQVTLRCSSQSGHNTVSWYQQALGQGPQFIFQYYREEENGRGNFPPRFSGLQFPNYSSELNVNALELDDSALYLCASSLTGGDTQYFGPGTRLTVL.

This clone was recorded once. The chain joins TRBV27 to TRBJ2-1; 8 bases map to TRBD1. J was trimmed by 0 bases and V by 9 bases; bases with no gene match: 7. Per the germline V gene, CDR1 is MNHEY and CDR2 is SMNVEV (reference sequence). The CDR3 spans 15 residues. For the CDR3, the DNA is TGTGCCAGTGCCAGGGGGCATAGCTCCTACAATGAGCAGTTCTTC. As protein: CASARGHSSYNEQFF.

In DNA, the CDR3 is TGTGCCAGCAGCTTGGGAGAAGAGCAGTTCTTC. It is translated as CASSLGEEQFF. The chain joins TRBV7-6 to TRBJ2-1; tentatively, D is TRBD2 (5 bases). This CDR3 has 11 residues. V was trimmed by 3 bases and J by 10 bases, leaving 7 bases between them. CDR1 and CDR2 from the germline V gene are SGHVS and FNYEAQ.

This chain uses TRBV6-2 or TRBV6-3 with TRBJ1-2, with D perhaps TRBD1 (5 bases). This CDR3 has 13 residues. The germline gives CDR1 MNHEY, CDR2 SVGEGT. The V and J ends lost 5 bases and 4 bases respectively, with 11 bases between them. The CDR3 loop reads CASSPTAVYGYTF. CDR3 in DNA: TGTGCCAGCAGTCCGACAGCCGTCTATGGCTACACCTTC.

CDR3 DNA sequence: TGTGCCAGCTCACAGGGGGCCTACGAGCAGTACTTC. Translation: CASSQGAYEQYF. The chain has TRBV18 and TRBJ2-7; tentative D call: TRBD1 (6 bases). This CDR3 comprises 12 residues. Looked up from germline, CDR1 is KGHSH and CDR2 is LQKENI. Trimming took off 4 bases at V and 2 bases at J, with 6 bases between the two ends.

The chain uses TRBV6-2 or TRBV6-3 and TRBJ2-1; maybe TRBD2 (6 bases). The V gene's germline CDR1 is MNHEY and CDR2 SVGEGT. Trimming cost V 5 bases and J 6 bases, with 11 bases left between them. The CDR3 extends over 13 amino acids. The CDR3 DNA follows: TGTGCCAGCAGTGCGGGGATGATCAATGAGCAGTTCTTC. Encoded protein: CASSAGMINEQFF.

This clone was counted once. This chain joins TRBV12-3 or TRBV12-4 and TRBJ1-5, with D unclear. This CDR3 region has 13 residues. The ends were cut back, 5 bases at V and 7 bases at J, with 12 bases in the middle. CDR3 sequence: CASSEGLDQPQHF. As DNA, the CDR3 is TGTGCCAGCAGTGAGGGATTGGACCAGCCCCAGCATTTT.

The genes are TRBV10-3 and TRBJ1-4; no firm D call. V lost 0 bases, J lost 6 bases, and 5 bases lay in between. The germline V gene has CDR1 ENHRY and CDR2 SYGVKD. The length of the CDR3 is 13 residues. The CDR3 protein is CAISESGYEKLFF. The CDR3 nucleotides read TGTGCCATCAGTGAGTCGGGCTATGAAAAACTGTTTTTT.

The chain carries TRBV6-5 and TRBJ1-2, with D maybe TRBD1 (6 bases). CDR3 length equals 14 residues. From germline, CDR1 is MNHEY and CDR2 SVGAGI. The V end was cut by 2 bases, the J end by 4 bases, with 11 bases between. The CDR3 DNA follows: TGTGCCAGCAGTTACGAAAGGACAGCCTATGGCTACACCTTC. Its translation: CASSYERTAYGYTF.

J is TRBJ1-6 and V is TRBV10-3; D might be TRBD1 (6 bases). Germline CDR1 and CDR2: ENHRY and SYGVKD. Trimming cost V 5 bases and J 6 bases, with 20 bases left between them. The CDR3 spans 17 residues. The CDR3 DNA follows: TGTGCCATCAGTAGACAGGCTGGCCTGGTTGCTAATTCACCCCTCCACTTT. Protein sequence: CAISRQAGLVANSPLHF.

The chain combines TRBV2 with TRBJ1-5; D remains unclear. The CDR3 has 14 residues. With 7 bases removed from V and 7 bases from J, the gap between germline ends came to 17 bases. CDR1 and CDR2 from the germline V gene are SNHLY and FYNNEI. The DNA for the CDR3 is TGTGCCAGCACTTCAGGACTGAGTGGACAGCCCCAGCATTTT. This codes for CASTSGLSGQPQHF. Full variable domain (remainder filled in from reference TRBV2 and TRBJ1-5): EPEVTQTPSHQVTQMGQEVILRCVPISNHLYFYWYRQILGQKVEFLVSFYNNEISEKSEIFDDQFSVERPDGSNFTLKIRSTKLEDSAMYFCASTSGLSGQPQHFGDGTRLSIL.

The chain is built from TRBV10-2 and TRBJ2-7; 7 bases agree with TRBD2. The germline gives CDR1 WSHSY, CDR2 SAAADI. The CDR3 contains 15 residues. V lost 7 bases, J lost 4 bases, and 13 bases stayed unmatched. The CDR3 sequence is CASKGGREFLYEQYF. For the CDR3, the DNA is TGCGCCAGCAAGGGAGGGAGGGAATTCTTATACGAGCAGTACTTC.

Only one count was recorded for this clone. CDR3 bases: TGTGCCATCAGTGAGTCCCGCGACAGGGCGGGCACTGAAGCTTTCTTT. This translates into CAISESRDRAGTEAFF. The rearrangement uses TRBV10-3 and TRBJ1-1; 7 positions agree with TRBD1. This CDR3 spans 16 amino acids. After removal of 0 bases from V and 4 bases from J, the junction contained 8 bases not matched to a gene. In germline, CDR1 is ENHRY, CDR2 SYGVKD.

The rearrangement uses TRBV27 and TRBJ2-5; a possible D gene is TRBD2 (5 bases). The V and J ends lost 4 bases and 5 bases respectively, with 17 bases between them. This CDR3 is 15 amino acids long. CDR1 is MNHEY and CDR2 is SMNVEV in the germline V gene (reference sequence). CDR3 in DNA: TGTGCCAGCAGTTACGGAGGAGGCCTGGTGGAGACCCAGTACTTC. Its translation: CASSYGGGLVETQYF.